Presented here are 8 T cell receptor beta chains from one specimen sequenced in a study of T cell responses to AZD1222 COVID-19 vaccine. The repertoire was sequenced with immunoSEQ multiplex PCR; TCRdb's copy has only in-frame clones and lacks some. The sample lists 95,000 to 100,000 clones; just over 90% were seen once. The specimen was peripheral blood, collected on day 0 of AZD1222 vaccination. The receptors stem from an adult in good health.

This chain joins TRBV2 and TRBJ1-1; D ambiguous. The V and J ends lost 6 bases and 2 bases respectively, with 13 bases between them. This CDR3 is built from 14 residues. The V gene's germline CDR1 is SNHLY and CDR2 FYNNEI. CDR3 sequence: CASSVRGDNTEAFF. As DNA, the CDR3 is TGTGCCAGCAGCGTTCGCGGGGATAACACTGAAGCTTTCTTT.

The rearrangement uses TRBV6-5 and TRBJ2-7; 7 bases are shared with TRBD1. The CDR3 contains 14 residues. Trimming removed 7 bases from V and 6 bases from J; junction bases left unmatched: 12. From germline, CDR1 is MNHEY and CDR2 SVGAGI. The CDR3 loop reads CASKAGTETGEQYF. CDR3 nucleotides: TGTGCCAGCAAGGCCGGGACAGAAACTGGCGAGCAGTACTTC.

This rearrangement joins TRBV6-4 to TRBJ1-2; D gene ambiguous. V lost 0 bases and J 5 bases, leaving 13 bases between the germline ends. The CDR3 is 15 amino acids. Germline lookup yields CDR1 MRHNA and CDR2 SNTAGT. In DNA, the CDR3 is TGTGCCAGCAGTGACTCGCCGGGTTGGAGGTATGGCTACACCTTC. It encodes CASSDSPGWRYGYTF.

The rearrangement joins TRBV7-9 to TRBJ1-2; D call uncertain. This CDR3 contains 13 residues. In germline, CDR1 is SEHNR, CDR2 FQNEAQ (reference sequence). Deletions cut 5 bases from V and 7 bases from J, with 14 bases between. The chain's CDR3 is CASSLGRSGGYTF. The CDR3 DNA reads TGTGCCAGCAGCCTTGGACGCAGCGGTGGCTACACCTTC.

This chain uses TRBV11-2 with TRBJ2-7; 10 bases match TRBD2. Per germline, CDR1 SGHAT and CDR2 FQNNGV. Losses at the gene ends were 5 bases for V and 1 base for J; bases not matched to a gene: 5. This CDR3 contains 15 residues. As DNA, the CDR3 is TGTGCCAGCAGCGCGAGCGGGGGGGCTTCCTACGAGCAGTACTTC. Translation: CASSASGGASYEQYF. Drawing the rest from reference TRBV11-2 and TRBJ2-7, the complete variable domain is EAGVAQSPRYKIIEKRQSVAFWCNPISGHATLYWYQQILGQGPKLLIQFQNNGVVDDSQLPKDRFSAERLKGVDSTLKIQPAKLEDSAVYLCASSASGGASYEQYFGPGTRLTVT.

This clone was seen a single time. This chain links TRBV5-1 with TRBJ1-6; D remains ambiguous. V was cut by 3 bases and J by 5 bases, with 15 bases left in between. This CDR3 contains 16 residues. Germline V CDR1 and CDR2: SGHRS, YFSETQ. The CDR3 nucleotides read TGCGCCAGCAGCTGGACGGAGGGAGGGAATAATTCACCCCTCCACTTT. Translated, it gives CASSWTEGGNNSPLHF.

The table lists this clone with a count of one. This chain's CDR3 is CATSRGAGVYNSPLHF. In nucleotides, the CDR3 is TGTGCCACCAGCAGAGGGGCAGGGGTTTACAATTCACCCCTCCACTTT. The V call is TRBV15, the J call TRBJ1-6; D is possibly TRBD1 (6 bases). The CDR3 has 16 amino acids. Trimming left V 1 base short and J 7 bases short, with 14 bases between. Per germline, CDR1 LNHNV and CDR2 YYDKDF (reference sequence).

The J gene is TRBJ2-1, the V gene TRBV19, with TRBD2 matching 9 bases. Unmatched junction bases numbered 3, after V lost 2 bases and J lost 4 bases. This CDR3 has 15 amino acids. Germline lookup yields CDR1 LNHDA and CDR2 SQIVND (reference sequence). In DNA form, the CDR3 reads TGTGCCAGTAGTATACTAGCGGGGTTTTACAATGAGCAGTTCTTC. This encodes CASSILAGFYNEQFF.